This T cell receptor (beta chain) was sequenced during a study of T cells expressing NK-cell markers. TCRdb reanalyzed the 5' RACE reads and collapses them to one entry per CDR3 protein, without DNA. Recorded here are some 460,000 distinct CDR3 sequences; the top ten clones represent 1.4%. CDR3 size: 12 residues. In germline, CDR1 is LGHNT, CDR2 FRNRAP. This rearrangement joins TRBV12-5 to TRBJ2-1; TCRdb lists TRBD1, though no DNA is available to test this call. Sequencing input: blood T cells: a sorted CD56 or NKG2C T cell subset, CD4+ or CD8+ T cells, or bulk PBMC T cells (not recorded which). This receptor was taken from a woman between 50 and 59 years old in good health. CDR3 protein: CASGLVTGGEFF. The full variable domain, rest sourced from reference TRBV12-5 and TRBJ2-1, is DARVTQTPRHKVTEMGQEVTMRCQPILGHNTVFWYRQTMMQGLELLAYFRNRAPLDDSGMPKDRFSAEMPDATLATLKIQPSEPRDSAVYFCASGLVTGGEFFGPGTRLTVL.